The clone carrying this TCR beta chain was observed once. The V gene lost 6 bases and the J gene lost 7 bases, with 13 bases spanning the gap. This CDR3 spans 13 amino acids. The data belong to a study of T-cell memory formation after mild COVID-19. Using its own MiXCR run on the 5' RACE reads, TCRdb lists one record per CDR3 protein. The repertoire holds 550,000 to 700,000 distinct CDR3 sequences, with about a sixth as singletons. The chain carries TRBV12-3 or TRBV12-4 and TRBJ2-1; D gene uncertain. This receptor was obtained from an adult woman who had mild COVID-19 (a few samples of this study predate the infection). Cell type and time point are not known. The sequenced material came from PBMCs or a T cell subset sorted from them (not recorded which). The CDR3 sequence: CASRLTLGNEQFF. CDR3 nucleotides: TGTGCCAGCAGACTGACACTTGGGAATGAGCAGTTCTTC.